These T cell receptor beta chains were read from a single sample in a study of cytomegalovirus exposure and HLA in healthy donors. Assay used: immunoSEQ multiplex PCR; TCRdb lists only in-frame clones, some missing. This sample has approximately 160,000 clones, with about four fifths found just once. Sequencing was performed on PBMCs. These receptor sequences come from a man aged 25 to 40 in good health and CMV-seropositive. CDR3s include the opening cysteine and the closing phenylalanine or tryptophan. A D gene is named only where the DNA matches it firmly. Clone size is stated in some rows and not others, as once, few, many or a class when expanded.

V	J	D	size	DNA	CDR3
TRBV5-1	TRBJ2-1	TRBD1	.	TGCGCCAGCAGCTTCCTTCAGGGGGCCCATGAGCAGTTCTTC	CASSFLQGAHEQFF
TRBV10-2	TRBJ1-6	.	.	TGCGCCAGCAGTGCGGGACAAGTTTCACCCCTCCACTTT	CASSAGQVSPLHF
TRBV19	TRBJ2-2	TRBD2	.	TGTGCCAGTAGTAGGCGAGGGCTAGCGGGAACCGGGGAGCTGTTTTTT	CASSRRGLAGTGELFF
TRBV27	TRBJ1-1	.	.	TGTGCCAGCATTAGCCTAGACAGAACGAACACTGAAGCTTTCTTT	CASISLDRTNTEAFF
TRBV4-1	TRBJ1-6	TRBD1	.	TGCGCCAGCAGCCAAGGGGGGACAGCCCGTAGCACCCTCCACTTT	CASSQGGTARSTLHF
TRBV7-9	TRBJ1-2	TRBD1	few	TGTGCCAGCAGCTTAGTGGGACAGGACCTTAGGTATGGCTACACCTTC	CASSLVGQDLRYGYTF
TRBV11-2	TRBJ2-7	TRBD1	.	TGTGCCAGCAGCTTGGGGACAGGGTCCTCCTACGAGCAGTACTTC	CASSLGTGSSYEQYF
TRBV19	TRBJ2-6	.	few	TGTGCCAGTAGTGCTAGGGGGAATGGGGCCAACGTCCTGACTTTC	CASSARGNGANVLTF
TRBV5-1	TRBJ2-1	TRBD1	.	TGCGCCAGCAGCTTGGAAACAGGGGACGGTGAGCAGTTCTTC	CASSLETGDGEQFF
TRBV15	TRBJ1-1	.	few	TGTGCCACCAGCAGAAACAAGAACACTGAAGCTTTCTTT	CATSRNKNTEAFF
TRBV5-8	TRBJ2-5	.	.	TGTGCCAGCAGCTTGTCTAGGGAGACCCAGTACTTC	CASSLSRETQYF
TRBV11-2	TRBJ1-2	.	.	TGTGCCAGCAGCTTAGCCCCGACAGGTTATGGCTACACCTTC	CASSLAPTGYGYTF
TRBV28	TRBJ2-7	TRBD1	.	TGTGCCAGCAGCTCACCAGGGACAGAAATCTCCGAGCAGTACTTC	CASSSPGTEISEQYF
TRBV7-3	TRBJ2-3	TRBD2	.	TGTGCCAGCAGCCCCAATGGGGGAGGGATTTCTAGCACAGATACGCAGTATTTT	CASSPNGGGISSTDTQYF
TRBV30	TRBJ2-3	TRBD1	few	TGTGCCTGGGGACAGGGAGGCACAGATACGCAGTATTTT	CAWGQGGTDTQYF
TRBV15	TRBJ2-1	TRBD1	.	TGTGCCACCAGCAGAGGGTGGGACAGCTCCTACAATGAGCAGTTCTTC	CATSRGWDSSYNEQFF
TRBV7-2	TRBJ2-3	.	few	TGTGCCAGCAGCGTGAGGGGACAATCCACAGATACGCAGTATTTT	CASSVRGQSTDTQYF
TRBV5-4	TRBJ2-3	.	few	TGTGCCAGCAGCTTGAGACAGGAGGCCCTTTACACAGATACGCAGTATTTT	CASSLRQEALYTDTQYF
TRBV25-1	TRBJ1-1	.	.	TGTGCCAGCAGTAGGTTCAGGGGAGGGCTCATTAACACTGAAGCTTTCTTT	CASSRFRGGLINTEAFF
TRBV2	TRBJ1-1	TRBD1	.	TGTGCCAGCAGTGAATTCACTCCGGGACAGGGGCCCGCGGCTTTCTTT	CASSEFTPGQGPAAFF
TRBV5-4	TRBJ2-3	.	.	TGTGCCAGCAGCTTCATAGGGGGACCGGAGGATACGCAGTATTTT	CASSFIGGPEDTQYF
TRBV21-1	TRBJ1-1	.	.	TGTGCCAGCAGCAAAGAAGGGCCCGGACAGCTCACTGAAGCTTTCTTT	CASSKEGPGQLTEAFF